This is a list of T cell receptor beta chains from one sample in a study of cytomegalovirus exposure and HLA in healthy donors. Measured with immunoSEQ multiplex PCR; TCRdb has only the in-frame clones, and not every one. The sample has more than 85,000 clones; around 70% are singletons. The specimen was PBMCs. The receptors here all came from a man aged 25 to 40 in good health and CMV-seronegative. CDR3s include the opening cysteine and the closing phenylalanine or tryptophan. The D gene is left open where the match is weak. Clone size is shown for a subset of rows, as once, few, many or a class of expanded clone.

d_call clone_size j_call cdr3_length v_call cdr3_aa cdr3_nt
. once TRBJ2-1 14 TRBV6-5 CASSYEVTNNEQFF TGTGCCAGCAGTTATGAGGTAACCAACAATGAGCAGTTCTTC
. once TRBJ1-3 17 TRBV9 CASSAKPSGSSGNTIYF TGTGCCAGCAGCGCGAAACCCAGCGGATCCTCTGGAAACACCATATATTTT
. . TRBJ1-3 16 TRBV6-1 CASSEMVRVAGNTIYF TGTGCCAGCAGTGAAATGGTCCGGGTAGCTGGAAACACCATATATTTT
TRBD1 few TRBJ1-6 14 TRBV2 CASSSTGAPSPLHF TGTGCCAGCAGTTCGACAGGGGCCCCTTCACCCCTCCACTTT
. . TRBJ2-1 14 TRBV6-4 CASSDSAEHNEQFF TGTGCCAGCAGTGACTCTGCTGAGCACAATGAGCAGTTCTTC
TRBD1 . TRBJ2-7 15 TRBV7-3 CASSLTRTGGNEQYF TGTGCCAGCAGCTTAACGAGGACAGGGGGTAACGAGCAGTACTTC
TRBD1 . TRBJ1-1 16 TRBV2 CASRLAGGAFITEAFF TGTGCCAGCAGGTTGGCAGGGGGCGCTTTTATCACTGAAGCTTTCTTT
TRBD1 . TRBJ2-7 15 TRBV5-4 CASSTAGTGKGEQYF TGTGCCAGCAGCACCGCCGGGACAGGGAAAGGCGAGCAGTACTTC
TRBD1 . TRBJ2-3 15 TRBV2 CASSERGQGIDTQYF TGTGCCAGCAGTGAGAGGGGACAGGGGATAGATACGCAGTATTTT
. few TRBJ2-7 12 TRBV7-2 CASSRQPGEQYF TGTGCCAGCAGCCGTCAGCCGGGGGAGCAGTACTTC
. . TRBJ2-4 15 TRBV5-5 CASSLAPNGENIQYF TGTGCCAGCAGCTTGGCTCCTAACGGAGAAAACATTCAGTACTTC
TRBD1 . TRBJ2-7 14 TRBV28 CASSSGQGGYEQYF TGTGCCAGCAGTTCCGGACAGGGGGGGTACGAGCAGTACTTC
TRBD1 few TRBJ2-4 14 TRBV7-2 CANPTTGDLNIQYF TGTGCCAATCCAACGACAGGGGACTTAAACATTCAGTACTTC
TRBD1 few TRBJ1-4 15 TRBV9 CASSVATGVNEKLFF TGTGCCAGCAGCGTAGCTACAGGGGTTAATGAAAAACTGTTTTTT
. . TRBJ1-5 14 TRBV18 CASSPSGGNQPQHF TGTGCCAGCTCACCATCTGGGGGGAATCAGCCCCAGCATTTT
TRBD1 . TRBJ1-4 13 TRBV9 CASSPRQGEKLFF TGTGCCAGCAGCCCACGACAGGGAGAAAAACTGTTTTTT
. . TRBJ1-4 13 TRBV29-1 CSVEEGGNEKLFF TGCAGCGTTGAAGAGGGGGGGAATGAAAAACTGTTTTTT
TRBD1 . TRBJ2-1 14 TRBV28 CASRQGAPLNEQFF TGTGCCAGCAGGCAGGGGGCCCCTCTGAATGAGCAGTTCTTC
. . TRBJ2-7 14 TRBV7-9 CASRAQDSLSEQYF TGTGCCAGCAGAGCCCAGGACAGCCTCTCCGAGCAGTACTTC
. . TRBJ2-7 14 TRBV28 CASTSTGPSYEQYF TGTGCCAGCACTTCTACAGGGCCCTCCTACGAGCAGTACTTC
. . TRBJ1-2 14 TRBV30 CAWTRVEGNYGYTF TGTGCCTGGACCAGAGTTGAGGGTAACTATGGCTACACCTTC
. . TRBJ1-3 15 TRBV28 CASSFRGGSGNTIYF TGTGCCAGCAGTTTTAGGGGAGGGTCTGGAAACACCATATATTTT
TRBD1 . TRBJ1-1 15 TRBV5-4 CASSSDRGLNTEAFF TGTGCCAGCAGCTCGGACAGGGGGCTGAACACTGAAGCTTTCTTT
TRBD2 . TRBJ2-2 19 TRBV7-2 CASSLVMASGRAGGGELFF TGTGCCAGCAGCTTAGTCATGGCTAGCGGGAGGGCCGGGGGCGGGGAGCTGTTTTTT
TRBD2 . TRBJ2-5 20 TRBV5-5 CASSLSFRASGREGQETQYF TGTGCCAGCAGCTTGTCATTTAGGGCTAGCGGGAGAGAGGGCCAAGAGACCCAGTACTTC
. . TRBJ2-4 17 TRBV19 CASSSIGGVLAKNIQYF TGTGCCAGTAGTTCAATAGGGGGGGTACTAGCCAAAAACATTCAGTACTTC
TRBD1 . TRBJ2-1 15 TRBV19 CASSSQGATLNEQFF TGTGCCAGTAGTAGCCAGGGGGCGACCTTGAATGAGCAGTTCTTC
. . TRBJ2-3 14 TRBV2 CASSEHSESHTQYF TGTGCCAGCAGTGAGCACTCGGAGTCTCATACGCAGTATTTT
TRBD1 . TRBJ2-5 14 TRBV25-1 CASSPDRYQETQYF TGTGCCAGCAGCCCGGACAGGTACCAAGAGACCCAGTACTTC
. . TRBJ1-2 13 TRBV29-1 CSVVQGSNYGYTF TGCAGCGTTGTACAGGGCTCGAACTATGGCTACACCTTC
. . TRBJ1-6 16 TRBV5-1 CASSSGQDAGYSPLHF TGCGCCAGCAGCTCCGGCCAAGATGCGGGATATTCACCCCTCCACTTT
TRBD1 . TRBJ1-3 15 TRBV5-1 CASSSQGGSGNTIYF TGCGCCAGCAGCTCCCAGGGGGGATCTGGAAACACCATATATTTT
TRBD1 . TRBJ2-1 15 TRBV4-3 CASSQDQGAVSEQFF TGCGCCAGCAGCCAAGATCAGGGGGCAGTTAGTGAGCAGTTCTTC
. . TRBJ1-1 14 TRBV28 CASRPGQMNTEAFF TGTGCCAGCAGACCCGGACAGATGAACACTGAAGCTTTCTTT
TRBD2 . TRBJ2-5 19 TRBV7-8 CASSLRGLTSGSVGETQYF TGTGCCAGCAGCTTAAGGGGCCTGACTAGCGGGAGCGTCGGCGAGACCCAGTACTTC
TRBD1 . TRBJ1-5 15 TRBV7-8 CASSPGQGLAQPQHF TGTGCCAGCAGCCCGGGACAGGGTCTTGCTCAGCCCCAGCATTTT
TRBD1 once TRBJ2-1 16 TRBV9 CASSMSAGTGYNEQFF TGTGCCAGCAGCATGAGCGCCGGGACAGGCTACAATGAGCAGTTCTTC
TRBD2 . TRBJ2-5 15 TRBV6-5 CASSYPRGGQETQYF TGTGCCAGCAGTTACCCACGGGGGGGACAAGAGACCCAGTACTTC
. once TRBJ2-5 17 TRBV19 CASRFRGRPGPQETQYF TGTGCCAGTAGGTTCCGGGGAAGGCCCGGGCCCCAAGAGACCCAGTACTTC
. . TRBJ1-5 14 TRBV6-5 CASSYKTDNQPQHF TGTGCCAGCAGTTACAAGACAGACAATCAGCCCCAGCATTTT
TRBD2 few TRBJ2-1 15 TRBV11-3 CASSRGTSGGDEQFF TGTGCCAGCAGCCGCGGGACTAGCGGGGGTGATGAGCAGTTCTTC
TRBD1 few TRBJ1-2 15 TRBV7-9 CASSLDRGPNYGYTF TGTGCCAGCAGCTTAGACAGGGGGCCTAACTATGGCTACACCTTC
. . TRBJ2-7 12 TRBV14 CASSQGTWVQYF TGTGCCAGCAGCCAAGGGACTTGGGTGCAGTACTTC
. . TRBJ2-7 14 TRBV5-5 CASSLKQSSGEQYF TGTGCCAGCAGCTTGAAACAGTCCTCAGGCGAGCAGTACTTC
. . TRBJ1-6 15 TRBV5-6 CASSSVGGDDSPLHF TGTGCCAGCAGCTCCGTGGGGGGGGACGATTCACCCCTCCACTTT
. few TRBJ2-7 11 TRBV28 CASRGGPKQYF TGTGCCAGCAGGGGCGGGCCCAAGCAGTACTTC
. . TRBJ2-7 15 TRBV6-5 CASSYPGGEAYEQYF TGTGCCAGCAGCTATCCCGGAGGGGAAGCCTACGAGCAGTACTTC
. . TRBJ2-5 14 TRBV2 CASSAEGGRETQYF TGTGCCAGCAGTGCGGAGGGAGGTCGAGAGACCCAGTACTTC
TRBD1 . TRBJ1-2 16 TRBV9 CASSPDPGQGMSGYTF TGTGCCAGCAGCCCAGACCCGGGACAGGGAATGAGTGGCTACACCTTC
. . TRBJ1-3 16 TRBV28 CASTPPGRNSGNTIYF TGTGCCAGCACTCCCCCCGGGAGAAACTCTGGAAACACCATATATTTT
TRBD2 few TRBJ2-7 17 TRBV5-6 CASKRFSGTSGANEQYF TGTGCCAGCAAACGTTTTTCCGGGACTAGCGGGGCCAACGAGCAGTACTTC
TRBD1 . TRBJ2-7 15 TRBV27 CASRDRGRGSYEQYF TGTGCCAGCAGGGACAGGGGGCGAGGCTCCTACGAGCAGTACTTC
. . TRBJ2-3 15 TRBV7-2 CASSWGLAHTDTQYF TGTGCCAGCAGCTGGGGTTTAGCGCACACAGATACGCAGTATTTT
TRBD1 . TRBJ2-2 15 TRBV7-2 CASSLGTGNTGELFF TGTGCCAGCAGCTTAGGGACAGGGAACACCGGGGAGCTGTTTTTT